This is a list of T cell receptor beta chains from one sample in a study of cytomegalovirus exposure and HLA in healthy donors. Produced via immunoSEQ multiplex PCR; TCRdb's table is partial and in-frame only. The table includes 150,000 to 200,000 clones, around nine tenths detected once. Material for sequencing was PBMCs. The receptors were sampled from a woman under 30 in good health and CMV-seronegative. CDR3s include the opening cysteine and the closing phenylalanine or tryptophan. Each record gives: V gene, clone size, D gene, J gene, CDR3 protein, CDR3 DNA. A D gene is named only where the DNA matches it firmly. The size of a clone is reported for some rows only, either as once, few or many, or as a class for expanded clones.

TRBV7-6	.	.	TRBJ2-7	CASSGEAGSYEQYF	TGTGCCAGCAGCGGGGAGGCAGGCAGCTACGAGCAGTACTTC
TRBV18	.	TRBD1	TRBJ2-5	CASSVSGGQETQYF	TGTGCCAGCTCAGTATCAGGGGGCCAAGAGACCCAGTACTTC
TRBV13	.	TRBD2	TRBJ2-7	CASSLVRGGHDEQYF	TGTGCCAGCAGCTTAGTACGGGGGGGCCACGACGAGCAGTACTTC
TRBV13	.	.	TRBJ1-2	CASSLEDNRAIGYTF	TGTGCCAGCAGCTTAGAGGATAACAGAGCTATCGGCTACACCTTC
TRBV7-9	.	.	TRBJ1-4	CASSFFGPREANEKLFF	TGTGCCAGCAGCTTTTTCGGGCCTCGGGAGGCTAATGAAAAACTGTTTTTT
TRBV10-2	.	TRBD1	TRBJ2-7	CASSRDRAGSEQYF	TGCGCCAGCAGTAGGGACAGGGCTGGGAGCGAGCAGTACTTC
TRBV5-1	.	TRBD1	TRBJ1-1	CASSVDRGNTEAFF	TGCGCCAGCAGCGTGGACAGGGGAAACACTGAAGCTTTCTTT
TRBV4-2	.	TRBD1	TRBJ1-6	CASSQEGGRGSYNSPLHF	TGTGCCAGCAGCCAAGAAGGGGGCAGGGGATCCTATAATTCACCCCTCCACTTT
TRBV5-1	.	.	TRBJ2-3	CASSLVEPGTDTQYF	TGCGCCAGCAGCTTGGTTGAGCCGGGCACAGATACGCAGTATTTT
TRBV19	once	TRBD2	TRBJ2-1	CASRSGGPRGYNEQFF	TGTGCCAGTCGTAGCGGGGGCCCCCGGGGTTACAATGAGCAGTTCTTC
TRBV14	.	.	TRBJ1-2	CASSNYQGGYGYTF	TGTGCCAGCAGCAACTACCAGGGAGGCTATGGCTACACCTTC
TRBV11-3	.	.	TRBJ2-7	CASSLMAPQANYEQYF	TGTGCCAGCAGCTTAATGGCCCCACAGGCCAACTACGAGCAGTACTTC
TRBV5-4	.	TRBD2	TRBJ2-7	CASSLAAASGTGSYEQYF	TGTGCCAGCAGCTTGGCCGCGGCTAGCGGGACGGGTTCCTACGAGCAGTACTTC
TRBV6-6	.	.	TRBJ1-2	CASSLGGISYGYTF	TGTGCCAGCAGTTTGGGGGGTATTTCCTATGGCTACACCTTC
TRBV30	once	TRBD1	TRBJ2-1	CAWSDRGNEQFF	TGTGCCTGGAGCGACAGGGGCAATGAGCAGTTCTTC
TRBV6-5	few	TRBD1	TRBJ1-1	CASSYSGQVNTEAFF	TGTGCCAGCAGTTACTCGGGACAGGTGAACACTGAAGCTTTCTTT
TRBV2	once	TRBD1	TRBJ2-2	CASSGTVVNTGELFF	TGTGCCAGCAGCGGGACAGTCGTGAACACCGGGGAGCTGTTTTTT
TRBV5-1	.	TRBD2	TRBJ2-2	CASSLTLAGAGELFF	TGCGCCAGCAGTCTAACCCTAGCGGGAGCCGGGGAGCTGTTTTTT
TRBV29-1	.	TRBD1	TRBJ2-7	CSAFTGTGTYEQYF	TGCAGCGCCTTCACCGGGACAGGGACCTACGAGCAGTACTTC
TRBV10-3	.	TRBD1	TRBJ1-2	CAISGSGTGVGYTF	TGTGCCATCAGTGGCTCCGGGACAGGGGTTGGCTACACCTTC
TRBV29-1	.	TRBD1	TRBJ2-7	CSVSGTAYEQYF	TGCAGCGTTTCCGGGACAGCCTACGAGCAGTACTTC
TRBV28	.	.	TRBJ1-1	CASSLGPFAFF	TGTGCCAGCAGTCTGGGCCCCTTCGCTTTCTTT
TRBV19	.	TRBD1	TRBJ1-5	CASSIWTGDGNQPQHF	TGTGCCAGTAGTATCTGGACAGGGGATGGCAATCAGCCCCAGCATTTT
TRBV5-1	.	.	TRBJ1-6	CASSLDRLTLAPLHF	TGCGCCAGCAGCTTGGACAGGTTAACCTTGGCACCCCTCCACTTT
TRBV29-1	.	TRBD1	TRBJ1-2	CSVGQGYLRGYTF	TGCAGCGTGGGACAGGGGTACTTGCGTGGCTACACCTTC
TRBV6-5	.	.	TRBJ1-2	CASSYGIGGNYGYTF	TGTGCCAGCAGTTACGGGATCGGGGGAAACTATGGCTACACCTTC
TRBV30	.	.	TRBJ1-5	CAWSGSTYQPQHF	TGTGCCTGGAGCGGGTCTACGTATCAGCCCCAGCATTTT
TRBV7-9	.	TRBD1	TRBJ2-3	CASSYIQGAVGDTQYF	TGTGCCAGCAGCTACATACAGGGGGCAGTTGGAGATACGCAGTATTTT
TRBV14	.	.	TRBJ2-1	CASSPFVSSQEQFF	TGTGCCAGCAGCCCTTTCGTTAGTAGCCAAGAGCAGTTCTTC
TRBV5-6	.	.	TRBJ1-1	CASSPTVVNTEAFF	TGTGCCAGCAGCCCCACGGTTGTGAATACTGAAGCTTTCTTT
TRBV4-1	.	.	TRBJ2-3	CASSQESSTDTQYF	TGCGCCAGCAGCCAAGAGTCGAGCACAGATACGCAGTATTTT
TRBV30	.	TRBD2	TRBJ2-1	CAWSPRGSGGNEQFF	TGTGCCTGGAGTCCACGGGGTAGCGGGGGGAATGAGCAGTTCTTC
TRBV5-1	.	TRBD1	TRBJ1-2	CASATGEGGYTF	TGCGCCAGTGCGACAGGGGAGGGCGGCTACACCTTC
TRBV12-5	.	.	TRBJ2-5	CASGNRVTQYF	TGTGCTAGTGGCAACCGAGTAACCCAGTACTTC
TRBV7-9	.	TRBD1	TRBJ2-5	CASSLGTGDQETQYF	TGTGCCAGCAGCTTGGGGACAGGGGACCAAGAGACCCAGTACTTC
TRBV25-1	.	TRBD1	TRBJ2-1	CASSRDRGPYNEQFF	TGTGCCAGCAGCCGGGACAGGGGGCCCTACAATGAGCAGTTCTTC
TRBV11-3	.	TRBD2	TRBJ2-3	CASSFGGRASDTQYF	TGTGCCAGCAGCTTCGGGGGGAGGGCCTCAGATACGCAGTATTTT
TRBV7-2	.	TRBD2	TRBJ2-7	CASSLAGGRQYF	TGTGCCAGCAGCCTAGCGGGAGGACGGCAGTACTTC
TRBV2	once	TRBD1	TRBJ2-1	CASSGQGGDNEQFF	TGTGCCAGCAGTGGACAGGGGGGTGACAATGAGCAGTTCTTC
TRBV6-6	.	TRBD2	TRBJ2-1	CASSSLGGSYNEQFF	TGTGCCAGCAGTTCCTTGGGGGGGTCCTACAATGAGCAGTTCTTC
TRBV2	.	.	TRBJ1-5	CASSAQTGLNQPQHF	TGTGCCAGCAGTGCCCAGACAGGTCTCAATCAGCCCCAGCATTTT
TRBV7-9	.	TRBD1	TRBJ2-7	CATRTGASYEQYF	TGTGCCACTAGGACAGGGGCCTCCTACGAGCAGTACTTC